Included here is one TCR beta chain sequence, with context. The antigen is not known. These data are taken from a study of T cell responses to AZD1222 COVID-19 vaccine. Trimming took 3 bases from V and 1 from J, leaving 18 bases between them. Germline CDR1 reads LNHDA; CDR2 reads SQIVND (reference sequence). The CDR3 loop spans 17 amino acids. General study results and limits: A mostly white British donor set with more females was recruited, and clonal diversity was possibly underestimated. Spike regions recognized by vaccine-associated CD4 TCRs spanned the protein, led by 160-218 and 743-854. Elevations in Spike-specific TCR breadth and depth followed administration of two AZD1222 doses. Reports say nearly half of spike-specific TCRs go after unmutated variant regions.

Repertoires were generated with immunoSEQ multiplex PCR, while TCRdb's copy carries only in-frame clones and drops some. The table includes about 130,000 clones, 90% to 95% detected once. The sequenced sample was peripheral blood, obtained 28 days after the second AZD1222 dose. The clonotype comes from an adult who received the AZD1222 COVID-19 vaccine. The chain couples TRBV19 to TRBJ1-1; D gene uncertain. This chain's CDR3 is CASSIYSEPGPNTEAFF. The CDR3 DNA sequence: TGTGCCAGTAGTATCTATTCCGAGCCAGGACCGAACACTGAAGCTTTCTTT.